This is a list of T cell receptor beta chains from one sample in a study of response to subunit inactivated influenza vaccine. TCRdb re-called the RT-PCR reads with MiXCR, one entry per CDR3 protein. The sample contains about 160,000 distinct CDR3 sequences, 9.5% to 12% of which appear only once. Sequencing used CD8+ T cells sorted from PBMCs, obtained less than 30 months after vaccination. These receptors originate from a man in his fifties or sixties who received an inactivated influenza vaccine. Each CDR3 is given with its conserved first and last residue.

TRBJ1-5 15 TRBV6-2/TRBV6-3 CASSSGGQGNQPQHF
TRBJ2-1 20 TRBV29-1 CSVETTILAGGPLLYNEQFF
TRBJ1-2 14 TRBV5-1 CASSDSGANYGYTF
TRBJ2-1 15 TRBV6-2/TRBV6-3 CASAQSSGTLNEQFF
TRBJ2-7 11 TRBV7-9 CASSGAGEQYF
TRBJ2-7 15 TRBV19 CASSIDYGRSYEQYF
TRBJ2-1 13 TRBV4-2 CASSQGFGNEQFF
TRBJ2-1 15 TRBV4-3 CASREGLADYNEQFF
TRBJ2-1 16 TRBV20-1 CSRNKLGKGAYNEQFF
TRBJ1-1 12 TRBV28 CASSFHGFEAFF
TRBJ2-1 12 TRBV2 CARDTRYNEQFF
TRBJ2-7 14 TRBV11-2 CASKIVAPVDEQYF
TRBJ2-3 17 TRBV3-1 CASSQDSLTDSTDTQYF
TRBJ2-1 12 TRBV9 CASSPFYNEQFF
TRBJ1-1 13 TRBV7-9 CASSQGTGVLAFF
TRBJ2-1 13 TRBV2 CASSGTSFDEQFF